This T cell receptor beta chain appears in the sequencing data of a study of graft-versus-host responses after intestinal transplantation. Study in general: Transplants given to recipients were multivisceral, liver-intestinal, or isolated intestinal. General observations from the study: Detection of GvH clones occurred in recipient marrow, and some had their first appearance in ileum or blood. Early declines in HvG clones that occurred post-transplant were associated with peak circulating GvH clone levels.

Assay: immunoSEQ multiplex PCR; the TCRdb copy retains only in-frame clones and omits some. The sample lists 90,000 to 150,000 clones; 85% to 95% were seen once. Worth noting for this clone: The antigen remains unidentified.

The sequence derives from a human donor who received an intestinal transplant. The sequences come from unstimulated CD8+ T cells sorted from spleen or lymph node cells, collected before intestinal transplant.

The chain's CDR3 is CASNYPGLAGLNEQFF. CDR3 nucleotides: TGTGCCAGCAACTATCCGGGACTAGCGGGTCTGAATGAGCAGTTCTTC. The rearrangement uses TRBV25-1 and TRBJ2-1; 12 bases align to TRBD2. V gave up 7 bases and J gave up 7 bases; unmatched junction bases: 11. This CDR3 contains 16 residues. CDR1 is MGHDK and CDR2 is SYGVNS in the germline V gene.